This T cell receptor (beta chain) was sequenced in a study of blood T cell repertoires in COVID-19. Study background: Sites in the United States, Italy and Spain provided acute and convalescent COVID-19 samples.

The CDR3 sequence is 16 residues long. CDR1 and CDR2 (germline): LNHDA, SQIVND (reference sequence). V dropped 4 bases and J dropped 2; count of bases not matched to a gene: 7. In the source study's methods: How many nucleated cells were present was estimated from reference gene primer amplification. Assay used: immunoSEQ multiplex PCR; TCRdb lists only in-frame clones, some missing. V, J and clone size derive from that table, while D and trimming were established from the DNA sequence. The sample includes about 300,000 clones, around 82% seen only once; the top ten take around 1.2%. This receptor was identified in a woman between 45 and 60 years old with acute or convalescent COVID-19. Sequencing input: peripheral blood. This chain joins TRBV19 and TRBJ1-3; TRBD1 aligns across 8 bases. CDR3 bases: TGTGCCAGTAGTACCCTCGACAGGGGTCCTGGAAACACCATATATTTT. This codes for CASSTLDRGPGNTIYF.